This T cell receptor (beta chain) was identified in a study of graft-versus-host responses after intestinal transplantation. General study results and limits: Allograft clonal ratios (graft-versus-host to host-versus-graft) were high in patients who had graft-donor T cell macrochimerism.

Germline V gives CDR1 GTSNPN, CDR2 SVGIG (reference sequence). With 3 bases removed from V and 1 base from J, the gap between germline ends came to 9 bases. CDR3 length: 13 residues. Repertoires were generated with immunoSEQ multiplex PCR, while TCRdb's copy carries only in-frame clones and drops some. Of about 90,000 clones in the sample, over 85% were seen once. Note on this clone: Its specificity is not known.

The source of this sequence is a human donor who was the organ donor for an intestinal transplant. Specimen: unstimulated CD8+ T cells sorted from spleen or lymph node cells, collected before transplant. The rearrangement joins TRBV30 to TRBJ2-5, with no clear D. CDR3 DNA: TGTGCCTGGAGGAGACTGGGCCAAGAGACCCAGTACTTC. It translates to CAWRRLGQETQYF. Complete variable domain (other parts from reference TRBV30 and TRBJ2-5): SQTIHQWPATLVQPVGSPLSLECTVEGTSNPNLYWYRQAAGRGLQLLFYSVGIGQISSEVPQNLSASRPQDRQFILSSKKLLLSDSGFYLCAWRRLGQETQYFGPGTRLLVL.